These 8 T cell receptor beta chains were all obtained from the same sample, sequenced in a study of control samples from healthy donors and cancer patients. The protocol was immunoSEQ multiplex PCR, while the TCRdb copy is restricted to in-frame clones and leaves out a portion. The table has approximately 160,000 clones, just over 90% seen once. Material for sequencing was blood. The receptors shown here come from a woman aged 55-70 years in good health.

The chain has TRBV29-1 and TRBJ1-4; D remains unclear. Trimming took 6 bases from V and 0 from J, leaving 2 bases between them. The CDR3 has 11 residues. Germline CDR1 SQVTM, CDR2 ANQGSEA. Here the CDR3 reads CSVTTNEKLFF. For the CDR3, the DNA is TGCAGCGTCACAACTAATGAAAAACTGTTTTTT.

CDR3 sequence (DNA): TGTGCCAGCAGTGCCGGGGATTTCACTGAAGCTTTCTTT. It encodes CASSAGDFTEAFF. This rearrangement joins TRBV2 to TRBJ1-1; D is unresolved. V shed 4 bases and J shed 4 bases, with 10 bases lying between them. Germline V lookup: CDR1 SNHLY, CDR2 FYNNEI. The CDR3 covers 13 residues.

V is TRBV5-1 and J is TRBJ2-1; 7 positions agree with TRBD1. The CDR3 loop spans 15 amino acids. Germline values: CDR1 SGHRS, CDR2 YFSETQ. The ends lost 4 bases at V and 0 bases at J; junction bases unmatched: 4. For the CDR3, the DNA is TGCGCCAGCAGCGGGGGACAGAGCTCCTACAATGAGCAGTTCTTC. It is translated as CASSGGQSSYNEQFF.

V and J are TRBV2 and TRBJ2-3; TRBD1 might be the D (6 bases). The V end lost 6 bases, the J end lost 5 bases, and 9 bases lay between the germline ends. The CDR3 totals 12 residues. CDR1 and CDR2 from the germline V gene are SNHLY and FYNNEI. CDR3 coding DNA: TGTGCCAGCAGAGAACAGGGAGATACGCAGTATTTT. Amino acids: CASREQGDTQYF.

This clone was detected once. The chain employs TRBV2 and TRBJ2-2; 11 bases agree with TRBD2. In germline, CDR1 is SNHLY, CDR2 FYNNEI. The J segment lost 1 base and the V segment lost 5 bases, leaving 9 bases of the junction unmatched. The CDR3 extends over 18 amino acids. The DNA for the CDR3 is TGTGCCAGCAGTAATGGAATAGCGGGGGGGATGAACACCGGGGAGCTGTTTTTT. The encoded protein is CASSNGIAGGMNTGELFF.

This rearrangement joins TRBV3-1 (or the pseudogene TRBV3-2) to TRBJ1-1; 7 bases map to TRBD1. Germline-derived CDR1 and CDR2 are LGHDT and YNNKEL (reference sequence). V lost 2 bases to trimming and J lost 8 bases; unmatched junction nucleotides: 2. This CDR3 contains 12 residues. CDR3 sequence (DNA): TGTGCCAGCAGCCAAATACAGGGGGAAGCTTTCTTT. This gives the protein CASSQIQGEAFF.

The chain combines TRBV6-5 with TRBJ1-2; 10 positions agree with TRBD1. This CDR3 spans 16 amino acids. Losses at the gene ends were 4 bases for V and 6 bases for J; bases not matched to a gene: 11. Germline lookup yields CDR1 MNHEY and CDR2 SVGAGI. CDR3 sequence: CASSFVLTGGLNGYTF. CDR3 nucleotides: TGTGCCAGCAGTTTTGTACTGACAGGGGGCCTCAATGGCTACACCTTC.

V usage is TRBV7-2 and J usage is TRBJ1-5; the D gene is possibly TRBD1 (6 bases). From germline, CDR1 is SGHTA and CDR2 FQGNSA. CDR3 length: 15 amino acids. V lost 1 base, J lost 3 bases, and 10 bases lay in between. The CDR3 sequence: CASSLVTGINQPQHF. CDR3 coding DNA: TGTGCCAGCAGCTTAGTAACAGGGATCAATCAGCCCCAGCATTTT. Together with reference TRBV7-2 and TRBJ1-5, the CDR3 gives the full variable domain: GAGVSQSPSNKVTEKGKDVELRCDPISGHTALYWYRQSLGQGLEFLIYFQGNSAPDKSGLPSDRFSAERTGGSVSTLTIQRTQQEDSAVYLCASSLVTGINQPQHFGDGTRLSIL.